This is a list of T cell receptor beta chains from one sample in a study of T-cell memory formation after mild COVID-19. TCRdb reanalysed the 5' RACE reads using MiXCR and keeps one entry per CDR3 protein. The sample contains 140,000 or so distinct CDR3 sequences, 11% to 15% of which appear only once. Sample: PBMCs or a T cell subset sorted from them (not recorded which). These receptors originate from an adult woman who had mild COVID-19 (a few samples of this study predate the infection). Cell type and time point are not known. CDR3s include the opening cysteine and the closing phenylalanine or tryptophan. Fields, in order: CDR3 protein, CDR3 DNA, J gene, V gene, clone size, D gene. D genes are given only for firm matches. Clone size is shown for a subset of rows, as once, few, many or a class of expanded clone.

CDR3aa: CASSPEWDISYEQYF
CDR3nt: TGTGCCAGCAGTCCCGAGTGGGACATCTCCTACGAGCAGTACTTC
j_gene: TRBJ2-7
v_gene: TRBV6-1
abundance: NA
d_gene: NA

CDR3aa: CASNRDSQQETQYF
CDR3nt: TGTGCCAGTAACCGGGACAGCCAGCAAGAGACCCAGTACTTC
j_gene: TRBJ2-5
v_gene: TRBV6-2/TRBV6-3
abundance: NA
d_gene: TRBD1

CDR3aa: CASGVGGQTVFF
CDR3nt: TGTGCCAGCGGGGTAGGGGGACAGACCGTTTTCTTT
j_gene: TRBJ1-1
v_gene: TRBV7-9
abundance: NA
d_gene: TRBD1

CDR3aa: CASSWDYSYNEQFF
CDR3nt: TGTGCCAGCAGTTGGGACTATTCCTACAATGAGCAGTTCTTC
j_gene: TRBJ2-1
v_gene: TRBV6-5
abundance: few
d_gene: TRBD2

CDR3aa: CASSQLSGGKETQYF
CDR3nt: TGCGCCAGCAGCCAACTTAGCGGAGGAAAAGAGACCCAGTACTTC
j_gene: TRBJ2-5
v_gene: TRBV4-3
abundance: few
d_gene: NA

CDR3aa: CASSLDAGPTDTQYF
CDR3nt: TGTGCCAGCAGCTTAGATGCGGGGCCCACAGATACGCAGTATTTT
j_gene: TRBJ2-3
v_gene: TRBV7-9
abundance: few
d_gene: NA

CDR3aa: CASSLGTGDEQYF
CDR3nt: TGTGCCAGCAGTCTCGGGACAGGGGACGAGCAGTACTTC
j_gene: TRBJ2-7
v_gene: TRBV12-3/TRBV12-4
abundance: medium-sized
d_gene: TRBD1

CDR3aa: CASSYSKGVGEQYF
CDR3nt: TGTGCCAGCAGTTACTCGAAAGGGGTGGGGGAGCAGTACTTC
j_gene: TRBJ2-7
v_gene: TRBV6-6
abundance: few
d_gene: NA

CDR3aa: CASSFAASPHEQYF
CDR3nt: TGTGCCAGCAGTTTCGCGGCTAGTCCCCACGAGCAGTACTTC
j_gene: TRBJ2-7
v_gene: TRBV12-3/TRBV12-4
abundance: few
d_gene: NA

CDR3aa: CASSLGAPSSYNSPLHF
CDR3nt: TGTGCCAGCAGCTTAGGTGCCCCCAGCTCCTATAATTCACCCCTCCACTTT
j_gene: TRBJ1-6
v_gene: TRBV7-9
abundance: few
d_gene: NA

CDR3aa: CSARNLEAGANVLTF
CDR3nt: TGCAGTGCTAGAAACCTGGAGGCGGGGGCCAACGTCCTGACTTTC
j_gene: TRBJ2-6
v_gene: TRBV20-1
abundance: NA
d_gene: NA

CDR3aa: CASSPYRSLGELFF
CDR3nt: TGTGCCAGCAGTCCATATCGGTCGCTCGGGGAGCTGTTTTTT
j_gene: TRBJ2-2
v_gene: TRBV6-2/TRBV6-3
abundance: few
d_gene: NA

CDR3aa: CASSSSGTSEQYF
CDR3nt: TGTGCCAGCAGCTCATCCGGGACAAGTGAGCAGTACTTC
j_gene: TRBJ2-7
v_gene: TRBV7-9
abundance: NA
d_gene: NA

CDR3aa: CASSWGLLYEQYF
CDR3nt: TGTGCCAGCAGCTGGGGACTCCTCTACGAGCAGTACTTC
j_gene: TRBJ2-7
v_gene: TRBV11-2
abundance: NA
d_gene: NA

CDR3aa: CASSQDTGTNYGYTF
CDR3nt: TGTGCCAGCAGCCAAGATACAGGGACTAACTATGGCTACACCTTC
j_gene: TRBJ1-2
v_gene: TRBV3-1
abundance: few
d_gene: NA

CDR3aa: CASSLTGGLYEQYF
CDR3nt: TGTGCCAGCAGCTTAACGGGGGGACTATACGAGCAGTACTTC
j_gene: TRBJ2-7
v_gene: TRBV7-9
abundance: NA
d_gene: TRBD2

CDR3aa: CASSSDREEQPQHF
CDR3nt: TGTGCCAGCAGTTCTGACAGGGAAGAACAGCCCCAGCATTTT
j_gene: TRBJ1-5
v_gene: TRBV12-3/TRBV12-4
abundance: few
d_gene: TRBD1

CDR3aa: CASSQVQPWGEQYF
CDR3nt: TGTGCCAGCAGCCAAGTCCAGCCTTGGGGCGAGCAGTACTTC
j_gene: TRBJ2-7
v_gene: TRBV4-2
abundance: NA
d_gene: NA

CDR3aa: CASRPWGVAGSPSTDTQYF
CDR3nt: TGTGCCAGCAGACCCTGGGGGGTAGCGGGGTCACCAAGCACAGATACGCAGTATTTT
j_gene: TRBJ2-3
v_gene: TRBV12-3/TRBV12-4
abundance: few
d_gene: TRBD2

CDR3aa: CSARSIKNTEAFF
CDR3nt: TGCAGTGCTAGGAGTATCAAGAACACTGAAGCTTTCTTT
j_gene: TRBJ1-1
v_gene: TRBV20-1
abundance: NA
d_gene: NA

CDR3aa: CASSLAGTSGYNEQFF
CDR3nt: TGTGCCAGCAGCCTAGCCGGGACTAGCGGGTACAATGAGCAGTTCTTC
j_gene: TRBJ2-1
v_gene: TRBV6-2/TRBV6-3
abundance: NA
d_gene: TRBD2

CDR3aa: CASSPPGHPSSYNEQFF
CDR3nt: TGTGCCAGCAGTCCTCCGGGACACCCAAGCTCCTACAATGAGCAGTTCTTC
j_gene: TRBJ2-1
v_gene: TRBV12-3/TRBV12-4
abundance: few
d_gene: NA

CDR3aa: CASSPALLGGEQYF
CDR3nt: TGCGCCAGCAGCCCCGCCTTGCTAGGGGGCGAGCAGTACTTC
j_gene: TRBJ2-7
v_gene: TRBV4-1
abundance: few
d_gene: NA

CDR3aa: CASSLSSLAGREQYF
CDR3nt: TGTGCCAGCAGCTTATCCTCGCTCGCAGGGCGCGAGCAGTACTTC
j_gene: TRBJ2-7
v_gene: TRBV13
abundance: few
d_gene: NA

CDR3aa: CASRYSGQPRDGYTF
CDR3nt: TGTGCCAGCAGATACAGCGGACAGCCAAGGGATGGCTACACCTTC
j_gene: TRBJ1-2
v_gene: TRBV12-3/TRBV12-4
abundance: NA
d_gene: NA

CDR3aa: CASSRREGTPANEQFF
CDR3nt: TGTGCCAGCAGCCGACGCGAGGGTACCCCGGCCAATGAGCAGTTCTTC
j_gene: TRBJ2-1
v_gene: TRBV7-7
abundance: NA
d_gene: NA

CDR3aa: CASSQLGQVTYSNTGELFF
CDR3nt: TGCGCCAGCAGCCAACTCGGACAGGTGACCTACTCGAACACCGGGGAGCTGTTTTTT
j_gene: TRBJ2-2
v_gene: TRBV4-1
abundance: NA
d_gene: TRBD1

CDR3aa: CASSLGPRHEQYF
CDR3nt: TGTGCCAGCAGCTTGGGACCGCGTCACGAGCAGTACTTC
j_gene: TRBJ2-7
v_gene: TRBV13
abundance: NA
d_gene: NA

CDR3aa: CATSRIGETQYF
CDR3nt: TGTGCCACCAGCAGGATCGGAGAGACCCAGTACTTC
j_gene: TRBJ2-5
v_gene: TRBV15
abundance: NA
d_gene: NA

CDR3aa: CSVEQGPNTEAFF
CDR3nt: TGCAGCGTTGAACAGGGCCCCAACACTGAAGCTTTCTTT
j_gene: TRBJ1-1
v_gene: TRBV29-1
abundance: NA
d_gene: NA

CDR3aa: CASSQVSGAFSGNTIYF
CDR3nt: TGCGCCAGCAGCCAAGTGTCAGGGGCCTTCTCTGGAAACACCATATATTTT
j_gene: TRBJ1-3
v_gene: TRBV4-1
abundance: once
d_gene: NA

CDR3aa: CASSYPGLAGSTDTQYF
CDR3nt: TGTGCCAGTAGTTATCCGGGACTAGCGGGAAGCACAGATACGCAGTATTTT
j_gene: TRBJ2-3
v_gene: TRBV19
abundance: NA
d_gene: TRBD2

CDR3aa: CASSRGTSGYNEQFF
CDR3nt: TGTGCCAGCAGCCGGGGGACTAGCGGCTACAATGAGCAGTTCTTC
j_gene: TRBJ2-1
v_gene: TRBV5-6
abundance: many
d_gene: TRBD2

CDR3aa: CASSVVHHNEQFF
CDR3nt: TGTGCCAGCAGCGTAGTGCACCACAATGAGCAGTTCTTC
j_gene: TRBJ2-1
v_gene: TRBV9
abundance: NA
d_gene: NA

CDR3aa: CASTARDRAYNQPQHF
CDR3nt: TGTGCCAGCACCGCCCGGGACAGGGCGTACAATCAGCCCCAGCATTTT
j_gene: TRBJ1-5
v_gene: TRBV12-3/TRBV12-4
abundance: few
d_gene: TRBD1

CDR3aa: CASSFSGGTKETQYF
CDR3nt: TGTGCCAGCAGCTTTAGCGGGGGGACTAAAGAGACCCAGTACTTC
j_gene: TRBJ2-5
v_gene: TRBV7-8
abundance: many
d_gene: TRBD2

CDR3aa: CATSEGSPYNEQFF
CDR3nt: TGTGCCACCAGTGAGGGTTCCCCGTACAATGAGCAGTTCTTC
j_gene: TRBJ2-1
v_gene: TRBV24-1
abundance: few
d_gene: NA

CDR3aa: CASSQLAPQNTEAFF
CDR3nt: TGTGCCAGCTCACAGTTGGCCCCACAGAACACTGAAGCTTTCTTT
j_gene: TRBJ1-1
v_gene: TRBV18
abundance: few
d_gene: NA

CDR3aa: CASSHNGAATNEKLFF
CDR3nt: TGCGCCAGCAGCCATAACGGAGCTGCAACTAATGAAAAACTGTTTTTT
j_gene: TRBJ1-4
v_gene: TRBV4-1
abundance: few
d_gene: NA

CDR3aa: CASTPGQGAGELFF
CDR3nt: TGTGCCAGCACCCCGGGGCAGGGTGCCGGGGAGCTGTTTTTT
j_gene: TRBJ2-2
v_gene: TRBV6-6
abundance: few
d_gene: NA

CDR3aa: CATSRDDPVPNTEAFF
CDR3nt: TGTGCCACCAGCAGAGATGATCCTGTTCCGAACACTGAAGCTTTCTTT
j_gene: TRBJ1-1
v_gene: TRBV15
abundance: few
d_gene: NA

CDR3aa: CASSSRGGPNEQFF
CDR3nt: TGTGCCAGCAGCTCCCGGGGTGGACCCAATGAGCAGTTCTTC
j_gene: TRBJ2-1
v_gene: TRBV13
abundance: NA
d_gene: NA

CDR3aa: CASSPGQGTSEQYF
CDR3nt: TGTGCCAGCAGTCCGGGACAGGGCACATCCGAGCAGTACTTC
j_gene: TRBJ2-7
v_gene: TRBV6-5
abundance: few
d_gene: TRBD1

CDR3aa: CASSVAVTDTQYF
CDR3nt: TGTGCCAGCAGCGTTGCGGTTACAGATACGCAGTATTTT
j_gene: TRBJ2-3
v_gene: TRBV9
abundance: NA
d_gene: NA

CDR3aa: CASSPPGVEQYF
CDR3nt: TGTGCCAGCTCCCCGCCCGGGGTCGAGCAGTACTTC
j_gene: TRBJ2-7
v_gene: TRBV9
abundance: NA
d_gene: NA

CDR3aa: CATSDNGLAGGPTYNEQFF
CDR3nt: TGTGCCACCAGTGATAACGGACTAGCGGGAGGGCCAACGTACAATGAGCAGTTCTTC
j_gene: TRBJ2-1
v_gene: TRBV24-1
abundance: NA
d_gene: TRBD2

CDR3aa: CASSVLGEGYEQYF
CDR3nt: TGTGCCAGCAGCGTACTTGGTGAGGGCTACGAGCAGTACTTC
j_gene: TRBJ2-7
v_gene: TRBV9
abundance: few
d_gene: NA

CDR3aa: CASSLGTGGNEQFF
CDR3nt: TGTGCCAGCAGCTTGGGGACAGGGGGGAATGAGCAGTTCTTC
j_gene: TRBJ2-1
v_gene: TRBV7-6
abundance: many
d_gene: TRBD1

CDR3aa: CASSVWSGELFF
CDR3nt: TGTGCCAGCAGCGTATGGTCCGGGGAGCTGTTTTTT
j_gene: TRBJ2-2
v_gene: TRBV9
abundance: NA
d_gene: NA

CDR3aa: CASSFFAGPAGELFF
CDR3nt: TGTGCCAGCAGCTTCTTCGCGGGGCCAGCCGGGGAGCTGTTTTTT
j_gene: TRBJ2-2
v_gene: TRBV5-8
abundance: few
d_gene: NA

CDR3aa: CATSIAGGTQYF
CDR3nt: TGTGCCACCAGTATAGCGGGAGGGACCCAGTACTTC
j_gene: TRBJ2-5
v_gene: TRBV24-1
abundance: NA
d_gene: TRBD2

CDR3aa: CASRVTGGSSPLHF
CDR3nt: TGTGCCAGCAGGGTGACAGGGGGTAGCTCACCCCTCCACTTT
j_gene: TRBJ1-6
v_gene: TRBV27
abundance: NA
d_gene: TRBD1

CDR3aa: CAWSEGTVNEQFF
CDR3nt: TGTGCCTGGAGTGAGGGGACAGTCAATGAGCAGTTCTTC
j_gene: TRBJ2-1
v_gene: TRBV30
abundance: few
d_gene: TRBD1

CDR3aa: CASSWDSTDTQYF
CDR3nt: TGTGCCAGCAGCTGGGACAGCACAGATACGCAGTATTTT
j_gene: TRBJ2-3
v_gene: TRBV6-5
abundance: few
d_gene: NA

CDR3aa: CSARVLGKFTDTQYF
CDR3nt: TGCAGTGCTAGAGTTTTGGGGAAATTCACAGATACGCAGTATTTT
j_gene: TRBJ2-3
v_gene: TRBV20-1
abundance: few
d_gene: NA

CDR3aa: CASSFSPGQENTGELFF
CDR3nt: TGTGCCAGCAGCTTCTCTCCGGGACAAGAAAACACCGGGGAGCTGTTTTTT
j_gene: TRBJ2-2
v_gene: TRBV7-9
abundance: once
d_gene: NA

CDR3aa: CASSSQGNEKLFF
CDR3nt: TGTGCCAGCAGCTCACAGGGCAATGAAAAACTGTTTTTT
j_gene: TRBJ1-4
v_gene: TRBV7-9
abundance: few
d_gene: NA

CDR3aa: CASSLLGTNTEAFF
CDR3nt: TGTGCCAGCAGTTTGCTCGGGACGAACACTGAAGCTTTCTTT
j_gene: TRBJ1-1
v_gene: TRBV27
abundance: NA
d_gene: NA

CDR3aa: CATSDVTGTGFEQFF
CDR3nt: TGTGCCACCAGTGATGTTACCGGGACAGGATTTGAGCAGTTCTTC
j_gene: TRBJ2-1
v_gene: TRBV24-1
abundance: NA
d_gene: TRBD1

CDR3aa: CASSQTETSTDTQYF
CDR3nt: TGTGCCAGCAGTCAAACGGAGACTAGCACAGATACGCAGTATTTT
j_gene: TRBJ2-3
v_gene: TRBV12-3/TRBV12-4
abundance: NA
d_gene: NA